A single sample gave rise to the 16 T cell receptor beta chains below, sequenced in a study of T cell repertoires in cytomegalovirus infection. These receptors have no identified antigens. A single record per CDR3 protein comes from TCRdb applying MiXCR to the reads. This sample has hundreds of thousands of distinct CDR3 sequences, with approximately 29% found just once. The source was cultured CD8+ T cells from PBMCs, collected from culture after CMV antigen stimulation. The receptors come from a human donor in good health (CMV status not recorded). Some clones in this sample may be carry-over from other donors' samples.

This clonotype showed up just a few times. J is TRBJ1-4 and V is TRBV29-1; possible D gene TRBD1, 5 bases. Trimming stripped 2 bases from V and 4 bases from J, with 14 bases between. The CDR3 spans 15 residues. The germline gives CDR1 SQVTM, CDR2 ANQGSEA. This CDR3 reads CSVEMAGQHNEKLFF. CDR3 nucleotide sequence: TGCAGCGTTGAAATGGCAGGGCAACATAATGAAAAACTGTTTTTT.

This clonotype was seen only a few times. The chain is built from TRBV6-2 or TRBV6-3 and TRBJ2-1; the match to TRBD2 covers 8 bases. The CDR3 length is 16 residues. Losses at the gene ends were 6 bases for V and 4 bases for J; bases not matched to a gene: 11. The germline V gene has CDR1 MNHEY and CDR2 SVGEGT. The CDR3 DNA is TGTGCCAGCAGCCTAACCCGGGAGGGGAAGTACAATGAGCAGTTCTTC. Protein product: CASSLTREGKYNEQFF.

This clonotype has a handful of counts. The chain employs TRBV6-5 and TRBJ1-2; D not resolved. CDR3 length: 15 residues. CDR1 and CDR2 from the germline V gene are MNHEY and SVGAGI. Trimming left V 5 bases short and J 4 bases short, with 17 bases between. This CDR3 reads CASSPDGRFGYGYTF. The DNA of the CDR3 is TGTGCCAGCAGTCCGGACGGACGCTTCGGCTATGGCTACACCTTC.

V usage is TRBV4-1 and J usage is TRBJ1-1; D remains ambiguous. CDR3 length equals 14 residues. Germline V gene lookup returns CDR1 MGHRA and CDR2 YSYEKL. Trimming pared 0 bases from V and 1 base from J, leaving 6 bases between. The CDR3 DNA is TGCGCCAGCAGCCAAGATTTCAGGAACACTGAAGCTTTCTTT. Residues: CASSQDFRNTEAFF.

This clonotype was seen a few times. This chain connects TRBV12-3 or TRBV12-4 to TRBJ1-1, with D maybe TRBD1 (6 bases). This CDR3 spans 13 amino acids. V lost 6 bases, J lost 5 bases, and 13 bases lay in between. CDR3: CASRYTGRTEAFF. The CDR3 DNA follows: TGTGCCAGCAGGTATACAGGGAGGACTGAAGCTTTCTTT.

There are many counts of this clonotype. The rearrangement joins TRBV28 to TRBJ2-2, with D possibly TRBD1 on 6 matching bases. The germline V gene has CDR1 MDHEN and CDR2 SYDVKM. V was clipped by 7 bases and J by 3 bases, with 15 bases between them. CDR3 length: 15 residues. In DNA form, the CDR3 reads TGTGCCAGCACCCCCAGGGGCAAGGACACCGGGGAGCTGTTTTTT. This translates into CASTPRGKDTGELFF.

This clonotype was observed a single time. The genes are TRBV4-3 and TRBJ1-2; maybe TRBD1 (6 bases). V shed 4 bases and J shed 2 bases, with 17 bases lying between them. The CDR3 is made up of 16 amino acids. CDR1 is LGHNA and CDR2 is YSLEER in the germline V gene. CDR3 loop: CASSRERGAQNYGYTF. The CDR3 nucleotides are TGCGCCAGCAGCCGCGAGAGGGGGGCGCAGAACTATGGCTACACCTTC.

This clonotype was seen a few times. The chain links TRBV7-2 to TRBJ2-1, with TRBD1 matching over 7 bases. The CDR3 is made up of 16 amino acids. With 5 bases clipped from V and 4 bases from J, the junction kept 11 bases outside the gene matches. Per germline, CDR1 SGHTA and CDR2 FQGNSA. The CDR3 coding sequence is TGTGCCAGCAGCGCGACAGGGTCTAAACAATACAATGAGCAGTTCTTC. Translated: CASSATGSKQYNEQFF.

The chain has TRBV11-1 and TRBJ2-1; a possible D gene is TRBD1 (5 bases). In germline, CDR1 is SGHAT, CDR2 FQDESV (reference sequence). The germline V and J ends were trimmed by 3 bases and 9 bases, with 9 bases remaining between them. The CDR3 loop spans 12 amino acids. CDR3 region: CASSFLDSEQFF. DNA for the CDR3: TGTGCCAGCAGCTTTCTTGACAGTGAGCAGTTCTTC.

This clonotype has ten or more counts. The CDR3 loop is CASSESLQAQETQYF. In DNA, the CDR3 is TGTGCCAGCAGCGAAAGTCTACAGGCACAAGAGACCCAGTACTTC. V and J are TRBV7-3 and TRBJ2-5, with D possibly TRBD1 on 5 matching bases. The germline V gene encodes CDR1 SGHTA and CDR2 FQGTGA. CDR3 length: 15 amino acids. V was cut by 5 bases and J by 2 bases, with 15 bases left in between.

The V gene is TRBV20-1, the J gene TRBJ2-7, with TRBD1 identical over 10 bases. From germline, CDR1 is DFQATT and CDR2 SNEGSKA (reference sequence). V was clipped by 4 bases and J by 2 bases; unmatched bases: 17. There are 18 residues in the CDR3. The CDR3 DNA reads TGCAGTGCTACCTCCGGGACAGGGGAAAGCGTTGGGACCTACGAGCAGTACGTC. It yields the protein CSATSGTGESVGTYEQYV.

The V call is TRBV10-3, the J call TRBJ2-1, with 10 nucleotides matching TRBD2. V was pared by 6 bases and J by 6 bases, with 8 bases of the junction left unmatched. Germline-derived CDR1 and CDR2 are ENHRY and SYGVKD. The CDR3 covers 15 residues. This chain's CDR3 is CAIRSTSGATNEQFF. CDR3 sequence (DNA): TGTGCCATCAGGTCAACTAGCGGGGCAACCAATGAGCAGTTCTTC.

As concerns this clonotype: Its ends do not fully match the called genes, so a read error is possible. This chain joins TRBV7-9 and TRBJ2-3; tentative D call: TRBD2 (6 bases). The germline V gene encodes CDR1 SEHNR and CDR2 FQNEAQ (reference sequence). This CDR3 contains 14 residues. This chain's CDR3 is CVSSSSASTDTQYF. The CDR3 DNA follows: TGTGTCAGCAGCTCTAGCGCAAGCACAGATACGCAGTATTTT.

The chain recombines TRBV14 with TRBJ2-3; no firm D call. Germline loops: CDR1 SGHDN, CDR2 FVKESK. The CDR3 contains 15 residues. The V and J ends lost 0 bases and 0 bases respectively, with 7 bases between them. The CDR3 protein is CASSQDTGSTDTQYF. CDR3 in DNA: TGTGCCAGCAGCCAAGATACGGGTAGCACAGATACGCAGTATTTT.

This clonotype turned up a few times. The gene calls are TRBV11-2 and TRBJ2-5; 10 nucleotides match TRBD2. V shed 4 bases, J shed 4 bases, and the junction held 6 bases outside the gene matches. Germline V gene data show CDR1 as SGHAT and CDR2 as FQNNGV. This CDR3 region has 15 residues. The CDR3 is CASSSSGREGETQYF. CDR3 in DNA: TGTGCCAGCAGCTCTAGCGGGAGAGAAGGAGAGACCCAGTACTTC.

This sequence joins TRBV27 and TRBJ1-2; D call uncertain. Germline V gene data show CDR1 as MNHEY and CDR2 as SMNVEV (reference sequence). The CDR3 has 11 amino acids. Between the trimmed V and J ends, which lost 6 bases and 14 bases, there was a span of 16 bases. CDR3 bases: TGTGCCAGCAGCGCTCATTCTACGCTTACCTTC. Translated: CASSAHSTLTF.